This T cell receptor (beta chain) was recovered during a study of T cells in localized non-small cell lung cancer. Study-level points and caveats: A median of 57 of the top 100 tumor clones appeared in adjacent lung, which was paired and uninvolved. Heterogeneity cannot be ruled out, as sequencing used one tumor region only. Uninvolved neighboring lung showed the greatest T cell clonality, exceeding tumor. Increased T cell density in blood showed an association with longer overall survival.

Turning to this clone: Its antigen is currently unknown.

Assay: immunoSEQ multiplex PCR; the TCRdb copy retains only in-frame clones and omits some. The table includes approximately 52,000 clones, approximately 90% detected once. Per the germline V gene, CDR1 is MDHEN and CDR2 is SYDVKM. The ends were cut back, 2 bases at V and 5 bases at J, with 12 bases in the middle. CDR3 length: 15 amino acids. Here the sequenced sample was peripheral blood, taken before any cancer treatment. This clonotype originated in a male donor older than 55 with stage III squamous cell lung carcinoma. The V and J genes are TRBV28 and TRBJ1-4, with D unresolved. The CDR3 DNA is TGTGCCAGCAGTTTAGGGCAGTCCTTAAATGAAAAACTGTTTTTT. Protein product: CASSLGQSLNEKLFF.